This T cell receptor (beta chain) was retrieved from a study of control samples from healthy donors and cancer patients. Germline V gene lookup returns CDR1 WNHNN and CDR2 SYGVQD (reference sequence). V shed 3 bases and J shed 1 base, with 6 bases lying between them. The CDR3 spans 13 residues. Libraries were prepared by immunoSEQ multiplex PCR; TCRdb keeps only in-frame clonotypes and omits some of them. The repertoire includes approximately 100,000 clones, 80% to 95% of them detected once, and around 3% sits in the top ten. The chain has TRBV10-1 and TRBJ1-1, with unresolved D. The material sequenced was blood. The receptor was derived from a human donor in good health. The donor label of this sample is uncertain. The CDR3 region is CASSDGGNTEAFF. Here the CDR3 DNA reads TGCGCCAGCAGTGATGGTGGGAACACTGAAGCTTTCTTT.